This T cell receptor (beta chain) was recorded in a study of shared clonotypes between healthy human individuals. The unsorted PBMC replicate PCRs were performed with about 280 ng DNA, around 32,000 T cell genomes. Sequencing was performed with immunoSEQ multiplex PCR; in TCRdb, only in-frame clones are kept and a portion is missing. This repertoire shows about half a million clones, 79% found once; its top ten account for about 12%. The CDR3 contains 12 residues. Germline CDR1 reads SNHLY; CDR2 reads FYNNEI. Trimming pared 6 bases from V and 5 bases from J, leaving 9 bases between. There were only Caucasian adults among the donors, and all lived in Nashville, Tennessee.

Sequencing was performed on PBMCs. The rearrangement joins TRBV2 to TRBJ2-3, with a tentative D call TRBD2 (5 bases). This TCR derives from a woman between 35 and 50 years old in good health. Some clones in this sample may be carry-over from other donors' samples. The CDR3 spells CASRGSGDTQYF. The DNA of the CDR3 is TGTGCCAGCAGGGGGAGTGGAGATACGCAGTATTTT. The full variable domain, with the rest looked up from reference TRBV2 and TRBJ2-3, is EPEVTQTPSHQVTQMGQEVILRCVPISNHLYFYWYRQILGQKVEFLVSFYNNEISEKSEIFDDQFSVERPDGSNFTLKIRSTKLEDSAMYFCASRGSGDTQYFGPGTRLTVL.